The 5 T cell receptor beta chains listed next were all sequenced from one sample in a study of T cell repertoires in cytomegalovirus infection. One entry per CDR3 protein, called by TCRdb with MiXCR from the reads. Altogether just over 450,000 distinct CDR3 sequences are present, approximately 40% being singletons, with the ten largest covering 35% to 50%. The antigens for these receptors are not known. The sequences come from cultured PBMCs, collected from culture after CMV antigen stimulation. These receptors were obtained from a human donor in good health (CMV status not recorded). Some clones in this sample may be carry-over from other donors' samples.

This rearrangement joins TRBV5-4 to TRBJ1-1; 8 bases are a match to TRBD1. This CDR3 has 15 amino acids. Germline V gives CDR1 SGHNT, CDR2 YYREEE (reference sequence). V gave up 4 bases and J gave up 1 base; unmatched junction bases: 6. This chain's CDR3 is CASSQGARENTEAFF. The CDR3 region has the DNA TGTGCCAGCAGCCAGGGGGCGAGAGAGAACACTGAAGCTTTCTTT.

In its sample, this clonotype was seen many times. The V and J genes are TRBV12-3 or TRBV12-4 and TRBJ2-3; TRBD2 matches 14 bases. V dropped 1 base and J dropped 4; count of bases not matched to a gene: 1. The CDR3 has 16 residues. The DNA for the CDR3 is TGTGCCAGCAGTTTAGGACTAGCGGGAGGGCCAGATACGCAGTATTTT. Translating it yields CASSLGLAGGPDTQYF.

This clonotype occurred a few times. The V gene is TRBV6-2 or TRBV6-3, the J gene TRBJ1-6; D might be TRBD1 (6 bases). Germline-derived CDR1 and CDR2 are MNHEY and SVGEGT. CDR3 length: 14 amino acids. The V end was cut by 6 bases, the J end by 8 bases, with 14 bases between. CDR3 loop: CASSRGQHDSPLHF. The CDR3 region has the DNA TGTGCCAGCAGCCGAGGACAGCATGATTCACCCCTCCACTTT.

Remarks on this clonotype: At one of its ends the junction is not consistent with the germline gene, which may arise from a read error. This chain joins TRBV6-2 or TRBV6-3 and TRBJ2-3; 7 bases fit TRBD2. Per germline, CDR1 MNHEY and CDR2 SVGEGT. This CDR3 is built from 13 residues. The CDR3 nucleotides read TGTGCCAGCAGTTACGAGGCGGGGGATACGCAGTGTTTT. Its protein product is CASSYEAGDTQCF.

This clonotype was observed once. The chain carries TRBV7-2 and TRBJ2-3; TRBD2 matches 7 bases. With V trimmed by 2 bases and J by 6 bases, 8 bases remained unmatched. The CDR3 sequence is 15 residues long. Germline V lookup: CDR1 SGHTA, CDR2 FQGNSA. CDR3 in amino acids: CASSLMRDGGDTQYF. The CDR3, as DNA: TGTGCCAGCAGCTTAATGCGGGACGGGGGGGATACGCAGTATTTT.